This T cell receptor (beta chain) was sequenced in a study of long-term antiretroviral therapy in people with HIV. Study-wide findings and caveats: When set beside controls, HIV repertoires had CDR3 length ranges that were narrower. Records did not include ART adherence, viral resistance or therapy changes. Repertoire composition at all time points was dominated by clones that had expanded before ART.

This CDR3 contains 15 residues. V lost 1 base and J lost 3, with 9 bases in between. Per germline, CDR1 LNHDA and CDR2 SQIVND (reference sequence). Cryopreserved PBMC numbered roughly 1-10 million per sample before DNA extraction. Comments on this clone: Its antigen is undetermined.

Survey level was the resolution at which the v3.0 immunoSEQ assay ran. Here immunoSEQ multiplex PCR was the method, and the copy in TCRdb shows in-frame clones only, minus some. In the table there are tens of thousands of clones, 90% to 97% of which are singletons. V and J are TRBV19 and TRBJ1-4, with D possibly being TRBD1 (6 bases). The TCR comes from a man under 40 with HIV. Sequenced material: unsorted PBMCs, taken roughly 6.9 years after starting antiretroviral therapy. Here the CDR3 reads CASSIAGTPNEKLFF. The CDR3 bases are TGTGCCAGTAGTATAGCGGGGACACCTAATGAAAAACTGTTTTTT.